The sequence of this T cell receptor beta chain was determined in a study of cytomegalovirus exposure and HLA in healthy donors. Study-wide findings and caveats: Later, TCR association rates were found to vary by HLA locus, highest for DRB1 and lowest for HLA-C.

Use of 60 Vbeta and 13 Jbeta primers characterized the PCR. Profiled with immunoSEQ multiplex PCR; TCRdb holds only in-frame clones, not every one. The sample includes 110,000 to 150,000 clones, about 86% seen only once; the top ten take around 4.1%. The CDR3 runs 15 residues. Germline values: CDR1 SGHVS, CDR2 FQNEAQ. The V end was cut by 5 bases, the J end by 1 base, with 14 bases between. Points on this clone: Its antigen is as yet unknown.

Sequenced: PBMCs. The receptor was isolated from a man aged 35 to 55 in good health and CMV-seropositive. The rearrangement links TRBV7-8 to TRBJ1-2; D perhaps matches TRBD1 (6 bases). The CDR3 sequence: CASSRRLGHNYGYTF. CDR3 sequence (DNA): TGTGCCAGCAGCCGCAGGCTGGGACATAACTATGGCTACACCTTC.